This T cell receptor (beta chain) appears in the sequencing data of a study of Graves' ophthalmopathy and Graves' hyperthyroidism. Study-level points and caveats: Discriminating ophthalmopathy from stable hyperthyroidism, a 13-signature model attained a sensitivity of 85% to 90% and a specificity of about 81%.

V lost 7 bases, J lost 7 bases, and 16 bases lay in between. The CDR3 extends over 13 amino acids. Germline CDR1 reads MNHEY; CDR2 reads SVGAGI. PBMCs were isolated from an approximately 10 ml sample of fresh peripheral blood. Amplification targeted the TCR beta CDR3 regions, with RNA transcripts as the source material. A first-round RT-PCR used HTBI primers, followed by a second-round multiplex PCR. MiXCR was run by TCRdb on the multiplex PCR reads, yielding one entry per CDR3 protein. The profile covers 220,000 or so distinct CDR3 sequences, with 20% to 25% appearing a single time and 35% to 55% taken by the ten largest. At least ten counts were recorded for this clonotype. No antigen is known for it.

The receptor was derived from a woman in her forties or fifties with Graves' ophthalmopathy. The chain recombines TRBV6-5 with TRBJ1-2; D remains unclear. The material sequenced was peripheral blood. CDR3 sequence (DNA): TGTGCCAGCAAAAAGGAAGGGCATGCTGGCTACACCTTC. This encodes CASKKEGHAGYTF.